The source of this T cell receptor beta chain is a study of OX40 agonist ivuxolimab in advanced cancers. The method was immunoSEQ multiplex PCR; TCRdb's version includes in-frame clones alone and lacks a portion of them. The table includes 12,000 to 15,000 clones, roughly 79% detected once. The ends lost 3 bases at V and 9 bases at J; junction bases unmatched: 20. Germline CDR1 reads SGDLS; CDR2 reads YYNGEE. The CDR3 length is 18 residues. Here the sequenced sample was CD4+ or CD8+ T cells sorted from blood, taken in a trial of the OX40 agonist ivuxolimab. The origin of this receptor is an adult with an advanced solid tumor such as melanoma, head and neck, liver or kidney cancer. The genes are TRBV9 and TRBJ2-5, with 10 nucleotides matching TRBD2. The CDR3 nucleotides are TGTGCCAGCAGCGCCGCCCCCTCCCCAGCGGGAGGGCCCCTGGCCCAGTACTTC. This codes for CASSAAPSPAGGPLAQYF.